This TCR beta chain comes out of a study of blood T cell repertoires in COVID-19. Clones were sequenced by immunoSEQ multiplex PCR, and TCRdb holds only the in-frame ones, with some missing. The sample comprises over 300,000 clones, around 90% of which are singletons, and 6.5% rests with the top ten. V dropped 1 base and J dropped 11 bases, with 8 bases sitting between them. CDR1 SGHAT and CDR2 FQNNGV come from the germline V gene. This CDR3 spans 12 amino acids. The sequence was collected from a man between 18 and 35 years old with active or convalescent COVID-19. The chain couples TRBV11-2 to TRBJ1-4, with D tentatively TRBD1 (6 bases). Sample: peripheral blood. The CDR3 DNA reads TGTGCCAGCAGCTTAGGGACAGAGAAACTGTTTTTT. Protein: CASSLGTEKLFF.